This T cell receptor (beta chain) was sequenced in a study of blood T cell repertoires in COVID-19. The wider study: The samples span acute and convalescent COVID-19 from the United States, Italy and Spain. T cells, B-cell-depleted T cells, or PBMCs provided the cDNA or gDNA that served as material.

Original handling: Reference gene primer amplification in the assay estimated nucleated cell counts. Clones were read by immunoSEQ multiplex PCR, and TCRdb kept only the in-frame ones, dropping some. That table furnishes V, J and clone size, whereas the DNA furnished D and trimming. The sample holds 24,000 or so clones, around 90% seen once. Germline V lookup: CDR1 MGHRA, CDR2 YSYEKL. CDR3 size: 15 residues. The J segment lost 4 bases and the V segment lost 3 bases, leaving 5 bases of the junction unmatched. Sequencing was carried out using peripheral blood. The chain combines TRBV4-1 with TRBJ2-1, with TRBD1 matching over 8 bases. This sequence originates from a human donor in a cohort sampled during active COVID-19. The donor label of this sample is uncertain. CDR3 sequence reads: CASSHRDRLYNEQFF. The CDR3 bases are TGCGCCAGCAGCCACCGGGACAGGTTATACAATGAGCAGTTCTTC.